This entry lists 21 T cell receptor beta chains sequenced from one sample in a study of T cell changes during pregnancy in multiple sclerosis. The method was immunoSEQ multiplex PCR; TCRdb's version includes in-frame clones alone and lacks a portion of them. The table includes roughly 80,000 clones, over 85% detected once. The specimen was peripheral blood, collected in the first trimester of pregnancy. These receptors originate from a female donor with multiple sclerosis, enrolled in a pregnancy study.

This sequence joins TRBV30 and TRBJ2-7, with TRBD2 matching over 9 bases. V lost 3 bases and J lost 6; bases outside the gene matches: 15. From germline, CDR1 is GTSNPN and CDR2 SVGIG (reference sequence). The CDR3 runs to 16 residues. The DNA for the CDR3 is TGTGCCTGGAGGACCCTTGGGGGTAGCGGGAGTGGCGAGCAGTACTTC. This encodes CAWRTLGGSGSGEQYF.

The chain has TRBV19 and TRBJ2-3, with TRBD2 identical over 12 bases. This CDR3 has 17 residues. Germline V gene lookup returns CDR1 LNHDA and CDR2 SQIVND (reference sequence). Trimming removed 7 bases from V and 6 bases from J; junction bases left unmatched: 14. The CDR3 here is CASTPTASGRALDTQYF. The CDR3 region has the DNA TGTGCCAGTACCCCGACCGCTAGCGGGAGGGCCTTGGATACGCAGTATTTT.

The chain joins TRBV5-1 to TRBJ1-4; 8 nucleotides agree with TRBD1. Germline assignment: CDR1 SGHRS and CDR2 YFSETQ. This CDR3 is built from 15 residues. With 0 bases clipped from V and 7 bases from J, the junction kept 5 bases outside the gene matches. The CDR3 spells CASSLEGQGGEKLFF. For the CDR3, the DNA is TGCGCCAGCAGCTTGGAAGGACAGGGCGGTGAAAAACTGTTTTTT.

V usage is TRBV5-1 and J usage is TRBJ2-5, with a weak D call TRBD1 (6 bases). The CDR3 has 14 amino acids. V lost 3 bases, J lost 2 bases, and 11 bases lay in between. Germline values: CDR1 SGHRS, CDR2 YFSETQ. The DNA of the CDR3 is TGCGCCAGCAGCTCCGGGACACCGCAAGAGACCCAGTACTTC. This sequence encodes CASSSGTPQETQYF.

The table lists this clone with a count of one. The chain joins TRBV5-3 to TRBJ2-1, with D possibly matching TRBD2 (5 bases). TRBV5-3 is given ORF status, its function remaining uncertain. The V end lost 3 bases, the J end lost 11 bases, and 12 bases lay between the germline ends. This CDR3 is built from 12 residues. CDR3 in DNA: TGTGCCAGAAGCTCGGACGGGAAAAAGCAGTTCTTC. Translation gives CARSSDGKKQFF.

The CDR3 loop is CASSDRGGAETQYF. In DNA, the CDR3 is TGTGCCAGCAGCGACCGCGGGGGGGCAGAGACCCAGTACTTC. The V and J genes are TRBV7-2 and TRBJ2-5; 9 bases are shared with TRBD2. Looked up from germline, CDR1 is SGHTA and CDR2 is FQGNSA. Germline trimming cut 5 bases from V and 4 bases from J; bases unmatched to any gene: 5. CDR3 length equals 14 residues. The complete variable domain, with remaining parts taken from reference TRBV7-2 and TRBJ2-5, reads GAGVSQSPSNKVTEKGKDVELRCDPISGHTALYWYRQSLGQGLEFLIYFQGNSAPDKSGLPSDRFSAERTGGSVSTLTIQRTQQEDSAVYLCASSDRGGAETQYFGPGTRLLVL.

V is TRBV28 and J is TRBJ2-5, with a possible D match to TRBD2 (5 bases). The V gene's germline CDR1 is MDHEN and CDR2 SYDVKM. There are 14 residues in the CDR3. V shed 3 bases and J shed 7 bases, with 15 bases lying between them. Here the CDR3 reads CASSFLLLGGTQYF. CDR3 DNA: TGTGCCAGCAGTTTCCTCCTCCTTGGAGGGACCCAGTACTTC.

The chain links TRBV7-7 to TRBJ2-3, with TRBD1 matching over 7 bases. The CDR3 is made up of 13 amino acids. V trimming: 5 bases; J trimming: 6 bases; junction bases outside the gene matches: 5. Germline lookup yields CDR1 SSHAT and CDR2 FNYEAQ (reference sequence). CDR3 DNA: TGTGCCAGCAGCATGACAGGGTATGATACGCAGTATTTT. It encodes CASSMTGYDTQYF.

The chain uses TRBV2 and TRBJ2-1; D perhaps matches TRBD2 (5 bases). The CDR3 consists of 14 residues. V shed 4 bases and J shed 5 bases, with 12 bases lying between them. Looked up from germline, CDR1 is SNHLY and CDR2 is FYNNEI. The CDR3 sequence is CASSGRWYDNEQFF. CDR3 sequence (DNA): TGTGCCAGCAGTGGGAGGTGGTACGACAATGAGCAGTTCTTC.

The rearrangement joins TRBV15 to TRBJ2-1; the match to TRBD1 covers 8 bases. The junction had 8 bases not matched to a gene; V was cut back by 9 bases and J by 4 bases. The CDR3 runs to 14 residues. Germline-derived CDR1 and CDR2 are LNHNV and YYDKDF (reference sequence). CDR3 coding DNA: TGTGCCACTATGGTGGACAGGGCTTACAATGAGCAGTTCTTC. Translating gives CATMVDRAYNEQFF.

V is TRBV5-1 and J is TRBJ2-3; 7 bases agree with TRBD2. The CDR3 is 15 amino acids. Germline V CDR1 and CDR2: SGHRS, YFSETQ. V shed 0 bases, J shed 5 bases, and the junction held 6 bases outside the gene matches. The CDR3 reads CASSLVGGRRDTQYF. Written as DNA, the CDR3 is TGCGCCAGCAGCTTGGTAGGCGGGAGAAGAGATACGCAGTATTTT.

The rearrangement links TRBV27 to TRBJ1-1; D perhaps matches TRBD1 (5 bases). Trimming pared 3 bases from V and 4 bases from J, leaving 15 bases between. This CDR3 region has 15 residues. Germline V gene sequence: CDR1 MNHEY, CDR2 SMNVEV (reference sequence). This chain's CDR3 is CASSFQSRVSTEAFF. CDR3 DNA sequence: TGTGCCAGCAGTTTTCAATCCAGGGTAAGCACTGAAGCTTTCTTT.

This clone was seen just once. The chain employs TRBV7-9 and TRBJ1-1; TRBD1 might be the D (6 bases). The CDR3 is made up of 15 amino acids. CDR1 is SEHNR and CDR2 is FQNEAQ in the germline V gene (reference sequence). V was shortened by 1 base and J by 4 bases, with 13 bases between the two germline ends. CDR3 in amino acids: CASSLGREGVTEAFF. CDR3 DNA sequence: TGTGCCAGCAGCTTAGGCCGGGAGGGGGTCACTGAAGCTTTCTTT. Full variable domain (outside the CDR3, taken from reference TRBV7-9 and TRBJ1-1): DTGVSQNPRHKITKRGQNVTFRCDPISEHNRLYWYRQTLGQGPEFLTYFQNEAQLEKSRLLSDRFSAERPKGSFSTLEIQRTEQGDSAMYLCASSLGREGVTEAFFGQGTRLTVV.

The chain links TRBV4-1 to TRBJ2-7, with D unclear. Germline V CDR1 and CDR2: MGHRA, YSYEKL. Trimming cost V 1 base and J 0 bases, with 10 bases left between them. The CDR3 runs 15 residues. The CDR3 sequence is CASSQVDTRSYEQYF. The CDR3 region has the DNA TGCGCCAGCAGCCAAGTTGACACCCGCTCCTACGAGCAGTACTTC.

The chain carries TRBV5-6 and TRBJ2-7; D may be TRBD2 (5 bases). V was cut by 5 bases and J by 6 bases, with 15 bases left in between. Germline CDR1 is SGHDT and CDR2 is YYEEEE. There are 13 residues in the CDR3. The CDR3 sequence: CASSFTRLGEQYF. DNA for the CDR3: TGTGCCAGCAGTTTTACTAGGCTGGGCGAGCAGTACTTC.

This clone is a singleton in its sample. The V call is TRBV7-9, the J call TRBJ2-7, with a possible D match to TRBD2 (6 bases). The germline CDR1 and CDR2 sequences are SEHNR and FQNEAQ (reference sequence). The length of the CDR3 is 15 residues. V lost 1 base, J lost 6 bases, and 16 bases lay in between. DNA of the CDR3: TGTGCCAGCAGCTTAGACGGACGCTTGGGGGGCGAGCAGTACTTC. Its protein product is CASSLDGRLGGEQYF.

CDR3: CASSSGGLAGVTENIQYF. The CDR3 region has the DNA TGCGCCAGCAGCTCCGGGGGACTAGCGGGGGTTACGGAAAACATTCAGTACTTC. The chain couples TRBV5-1 to TRBJ2-4; TRBD2 matches at 14 bases. With 3 bases clipped from V and 5 bases from J, the junction kept 10 bases outside the gene matches. CDR3 length equals 18 residues. The germline CDR1 and CDR2 sequences are SGHRS and YFSETQ.

This clone was counted a single time. V usage is TRBV10-3 and J usage is TRBJ1-2, with 9 bases lining up with TRBD1. This CDR3 is built from 16 residues. With 0 bases clipped from V and 4 bases from J, the junction kept 6 bases outside the gene matches. Germline V lookup: CDR1 ENHRY, CDR2 SYGVKD. The CDR3 reads CAISESGTGLPYGYTF. The CDR3 DNA is TGTGCCATCAGTGAGTCTGGGACAGGGCTACCCTATGGCTACACCTTC.

The chain joins TRBV19 to TRBJ1-2, with 7 bases that match TRBD1. V lost 3 bases, J lost 6 bases, and 10 bases stayed unmatched. The CDR3 runs 15 residues. Per the germline V gene, CDR1 is LNHDA and CDR2 is SQIVND (reference sequence). CDR3 amino acids: CASSISKGAYDGYTF. The DNA of the CDR3 is TGTGCCAGTAGTATCTCTAAGGGGGCTTATGATGGCTACACCTTC.

The chain combines TRBV5-1 with TRBJ2-5; the match to TRBD1 covers 9 bases. The length of the CDR3 is 16 residues. The germline CDR1 and CDR2 sequences are SGHRS and YFSETQ. V shed 4 bases and J 1 base; nucleotides not matched to a gene: 8. CDR3 coding DNA: TGCGCCAGCAGCCGGACAGGGGAACAGGTCCAAGAGACCCAGTACTTC. Translation gives CASSRTGEQVQETQYF.

This rearrangement joins TRBV7-8 to TRBJ2-7, with TRBD2 matching over 8 bases. CDR1 is SGHVS and CDR2 is FQNEAQ in the germline V gene. The CDR3 runs to 18 residues. V shed 4 bases and J 3 bases; nucleotides not matched to a gene: 17. As DNA, the CDR3 is TGTGCCAGCAGCTCACCACTAGGGAGGGGCGGGGGGTTCTACGAGCAGTACTTC. Encoded protein: CASSSPLGRGGGFYEQYF. The whole variable domain, remainder taken from reference TRBV7-8 and TRBJ2-7, is GAGVSQSPRYKVAKRGQDVALRCDPISGHVSLFWYQQALGQGPEFLTYFQNEAQLDKSGLPSDRFFAERPEGSVSTLKIQRTQQEDSAVYLCASSSPLGRGGGFYEQYFGPGTRLTVT.